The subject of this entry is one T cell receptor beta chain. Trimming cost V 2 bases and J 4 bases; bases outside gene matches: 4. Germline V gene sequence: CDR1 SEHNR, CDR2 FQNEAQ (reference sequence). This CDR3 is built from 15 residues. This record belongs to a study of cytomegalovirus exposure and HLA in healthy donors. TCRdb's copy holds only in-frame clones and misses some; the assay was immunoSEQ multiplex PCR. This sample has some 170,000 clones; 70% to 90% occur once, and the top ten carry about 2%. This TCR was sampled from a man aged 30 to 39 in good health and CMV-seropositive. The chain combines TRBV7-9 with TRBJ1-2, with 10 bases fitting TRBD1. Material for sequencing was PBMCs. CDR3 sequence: CASSLRDRGPYGYTF. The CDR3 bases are TGTGCCAGCAGCTTAAGGGACAGGGGCCCCTATGGCTACACCTTC.